The clone carrying this TCR beta chain has only one observation. Its antigen is as yet unknown. This record comes from a study of CD8 T cells in Susac syndrome. Turning to the study itself: Of the sequenced Susac syndrome patients, over 5 had active disease and eight were in remission. Each patient with Susac syndrome, at the time of blood draw, was therapy-naive, on corticosteroids, or on intravenous immunoglobulin alone. General study points: Clonal expansion did not appear in Susac syndrome CD4+ T cell repertoires.

When the RNA was reverse transcribed, random hexamers were used with an input of about 0.5 to 1 ug. Coverage of TCR beta CDR3 amplification by immunoSEQ multiplex PCR extended to 54 Vbeta and 13 Jbeta. TCRdb re-called the immunoSEQ multiplex PCR reads through MiXCR, storing one row per CDR3 protein. The sample includes approximately 180,000 distinct CDR3 sequences, about 93% of them seen just once. Germline CDR1 reads MDHEN; CDR2 reads SYDVKM. The CDR3 is 16 residues long. After removal of 6 bases from V and 2 bases from J, the junction contained 7 bases not matched to a gene. The sequence derives from a human donor with Susac syndrome. This chain links TRBV28 with TRBJ2-1; 10 bases match TRBD2. The sequencing sample was made of CD4+ T cells from PBMCs. The DNA of the CDR3 is TGTGCCAGCAGCGGATATAGCGGGAGGACCTACAATGAGCAGTTCTTC. It yields the protein CASSGYSGRTYNEQFF.